The clone carrying this T cell receptor beta chain was counted many times. TCRdb re-called the reads with MiXCR, one entry per CDR3 protein. The sample has more than 200,000 distinct CDR3 sequences; 8% to 9.5% are singletons. The sample comes from a study of T cell repertoires in cytomegalovirus infection. V gave up 0 bases and J gave up 2 bases, with 12 bases separating them. The germline CDR1 and CDR2 sequences are SGHRS and YFSETQ. There are 16 residues in the CDR3. This receptor was obtained from a human donor in good health (CMV status not recorded). Some clones in this sample may be carry-over from other donors' samples. The chain uses TRBV5-1 and TRBJ1-5; the D is unclear. Material for sequencing was PBMCs. The CDR3 region is CASSLGTTTGNQPQHF. The CDR3 DNA follows: TGCGCCAGCAGCTTGGGGACCACAACGGGCAATCAGCCCCAGCATTTT. Together with reference TRBV5-1 and TRBJ1-5, the CDR3 gives the full variable domain: KAGVTQTPRYLIKTRGQQVTLSCSPISGHRSVSWYQQTPGQGLQFLFEYFSETQRNKGNFPGRFSGRQFSNSRSEMNVSTLELGDSALYLCASSLGTTTGNQPQHFGDGTRLSIL.